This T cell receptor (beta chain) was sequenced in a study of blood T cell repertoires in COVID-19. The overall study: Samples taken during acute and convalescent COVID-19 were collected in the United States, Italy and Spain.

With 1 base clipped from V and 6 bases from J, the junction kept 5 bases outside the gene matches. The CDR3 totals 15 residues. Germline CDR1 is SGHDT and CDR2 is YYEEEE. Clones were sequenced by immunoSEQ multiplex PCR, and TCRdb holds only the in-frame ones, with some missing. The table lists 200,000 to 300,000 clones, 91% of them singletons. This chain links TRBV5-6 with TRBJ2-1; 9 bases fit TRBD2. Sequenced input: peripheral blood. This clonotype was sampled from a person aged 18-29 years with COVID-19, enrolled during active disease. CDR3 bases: TGTGCCAGCAGCTTGCGCGGGAGGGAGGGCAATGAGCAGTTCTTC. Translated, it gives CASSLRGREGNEQFF.